This T cell receptor beta chain came from a study of T-cell memory formation after mild COVID-19. General study points: Clones which contracted sat mainly in CM and EM if CD4+, and in EMRA if CD8+. Among clones peaking at day 37 in the second wave, SARS-CoV-2 specificity remained unconfirmed.

In the case of this clonotype: The antigen remains unidentified.

TCR alpha and TCR beta cDNA libraries carrying sample barcodes and UMIs were produced by 5'RACE using constant-segment primers. TCRdb called the 5' RACE reads again in MiXCR, with one record for every CDR3 protein. The sample holds approximately 170,000 distinct CDR3 sequences, 10% to 15% seen once. The CDR3 contains 14 residues. The trim removed 3 bases at V and 3 bases at J, leaving 4 bases unmatched. Germline CDR1 and CDR2: SGHTA and FQGNSA. The V and J genes are TRBV7-2 and TRBJ2-7; 8 bases map to TRBD1. The sequenced sample was PBMCs or a T cell subset sorted from them (not recorded which). The receptor was isolated from a man between 18 and 29 years old who had mild COVID-19 (a few samples of this study predate the infection). Cell type and time point are not known. CDR3 nucleotides: TGTGCCAGCAGCTTCCGGACAGGGATCTACGAGCAGTACTTC. Its protein product is CASSFRTGIYEQYF. Full variable domain (outside the CDR3, taken from reference TRBV7-2 and TRBJ2-7): GAGVSQSPSNKVTEKGKDVELRCDPISGHTALYWYRQSLGQGLEFLIYFQGNSAPDKSGLPSDRFSAERTGGSVSTLTIQRTQQEDSAVYLCASSFRTGIYEQYFGPGTRLTVT.